Each of the 25 T cell receptor beta chains below was sequenced from the same sample in a study of CD8 T cells in Susac syndrome. RNA amounts of roughly 0.45 to 1 ug underwent reverse transcription with random hexamers. TCRdb reprocessed the immunoSEQ multiplex PCR reads with MiXCR, giving one entry per CDR3 protein. The table shows about 100,000 distinct CDR3 sequences, with about 95% occurring only once. Material: CD8+ T cells from PBMCs. The receptors were sampled from a human donor with Susac syndrome.

The chain uses TRBV29-1 and TRBJ2-1; D gene uncertain. The V gene's germline CDR1 is SQVTM and CDR2 ANQGSEA. CDR3 length equals 15 residues. V was cut by 2 bases and J by 1 base, with 12 bases left in between. CDR3 sequence (DNA): TGCAGCGTTGAAAAGTCCTGGGGTTCCTACAATGAGCAGTTCTTC. It yields the protein CSVEKSWGSYNEQFF.

This clonotype has a handful of counts. V and J are TRBV7-8 and TRBJ2-7, with 9 bases fitting TRBD2. Germline trimming cut 6 bases from V and 4 bases from J; bases unmatched to any gene: 4. The length of the CDR3 is 13 residues. Germline CDR1 is SGHVS and CDR2 is FQNEAQ. This CDR3 reads CASSLAGGYEQYF. As DNA, the CDR3 is TGTGCCAGCAGTCTGGCGGGAGGGTACGAGCAGTACTTC.

The chain couples TRBV29-1 to TRBJ1-2; 7 bases align to TRBD1. Germline CDR1 and CDR2: SQVTM and ANQGSEA. V dropped 7 bases and J dropped 0; count of bases not matched to a gene: 14. This CDR3 is 16 amino acids long. The DNA for the CDR3 is TGCAGCGCCGACGAGACAGGGACACCATCTAACTATGGCTACACCTTC. Its translation is CSADETGTPSNYGYTF.

The gene calls are TRBV7-9 and TRBJ1-2; possible D gene TRBD1, 5 bases. The CDR3 consists of 12 residues. Trimming took off 3 bases at V and 6 bases at J, with 8 bases between the two ends. Germline CDR1 and CDR2: SEHNR and FQNEAQ (reference sequence). Here the CDR3 reads CASSFRGNGYTF. The CDR3 DNA sequence: TGTGCCAGCAGCTTCCGGGGGAATGGCTACACCTTC.

J is TRBJ2-1 and V is TRBV20-1; no definite D call. V lost 3 bases, J lost 2 bases, and 8 bases lay in between. There are 13 residues in the CDR3. In germline, CDR1 is DFQATT, CDR2 SNEGSKA (reference sequence). The CDR3 protein is CSARSKPYNEQFF. CDR3 nucleotide sequence: TGCAGTGCTAGGAGTAAACCCTACAATGAGCAGTTCTTC.

The V gene is TRBV29-1, the J gene TRBJ1-1, with D hard to call. There are 12 residues in the CDR3. V was shortened by 4 bases and J by 1 base, with 7 bases between the two germline ends. The germline V gene has CDR1 SQVTM and CDR2 ANQGSEA. The CDR3 region is CSVAAGNTEAFF. The DNA for the CDR3 is TGCAGCGTTGCAGCGGGGAACACTGAAGCTTTCTTT.

This clonotype showed up just once. This CDR3 reads CASSPSIGEQFF. CDR3 coding DNA: TGTGCCAGCAGCCCCTCGATCGGTGAGCAGTTCTTC. The gene calls are TRBV9 and TRBJ2-1; no firm D call. The CDR3 contains 12 residues. From germline, CDR1 is SGDLS and CDR2 YYNGEE. V was clipped by 4 bases and J by 9 bases, with 11 bases between them.

This chain connects TRBV3-1 to TRBJ2-2; a weak D match, TRBD1 (6 bases). Germline V lookup: CDR1 LGHDT, CDR2 YNNKEL (reference sequence). The CDR3 covers 15 residues. V shed 8 bases and J shed 7 bases, with 20 bases lying between them. CDR3 residues: CASSPRGGSGGELFF. The DNA of the CDR3 is TGTGCCAGCTCCCCGAGAGGGGGAAGCGGCGGGGAGCTGTTTTTT.

The chain joins TRBV20-1 to TRBJ1-5; D is possibly TRBD1 (6 bases). The CDR3 is 14 residues long. Trimming stripped 3 bases from V and 7 bases from J, with 16 bases between. CDR1 and CDR2 (germline): DFQATT, SNEGSKA (reference sequence). For the CDR3, the DNA is TGCAGTGCTAGCCGAGGGACATCCGGGCAGCCCCAGCATTTT. This sequence encodes CSASRGTSGQPQHF.

The chain is built from TRBV14 and TRBJ2-7; either TRBD1 or TRBD2 may fit D (5 bases each). With 4 bases removed from V and 2 bases from J, the gap between germline ends came to 12 bases. The CDR3 is 14 amino acids. Germline V gives CDR1 SGHDN, CDR2 FVKESK. CDR3 coding DNA: TGTGCCAGCAGCCTTGGGACGCCTCCCTACGAGCAGTACTTC. It encodes CASSLGTPPYEQYF.

This clonotype has only one observation. The chain employs TRBV29-1 and TRBJ1-1, with 8 nucleotides matching TRBD1. Looked up from germline, CDR1 is SQVTM and CDR2 is ANQGSEA. V was pared by 3 bases and J by 1 base, with 1 base of the junction left unmatched. This CDR3 has 13 amino acids. In nucleotides, the CDR3 is TGCAGCGTTGAGACAGGGGCGAACACTGAAGCTTTCTTT. Its protein is CSVETGANTEAFF.

The J gene is TRBJ1-1, the V gene TRBV23-1; no reliable D call. TRBV23-1 is annotated as an ORF whose role is uncertain. Trimming stripped 0 bases from V and 7 bases from J, with 18 bases between. The CDR3 sequence is 16 residues long. CDR3 residues: CASSQSSVIGEGEAFF. CDR3 in DNA: TGCGCCAGCAGTCAATCATCGGTCATTGGGGAGGGTGAAGCTTTCTTT.

The chain carries TRBV3-1 and TRBJ2-2; 8 positions match TRBD2. CDR1 is LGHDT and CDR2 is YNNKEL in the germline V gene (reference sequence). The junction had 6 bases not matched to a gene; V was cut back by 0 bases and J by 3 bases. This CDR3 has 17 amino acids. Here the CDR3 DNA reads TGTGCCAGCAGCCAAGATAGCGCGGGGGGATACACCGGGGAGCTGTTTTTT. Protein sequence: CASSQDSAGGYTGELFF.

The chain employs TRBV11-2 and TRBJ2-7, with a weak D call TRBD1 (6 bases). CDR3 length: 16 amino acids. Trimming removed 0 bases at V and 3 bases at J, with 15 bases between. CDR1 is SGHAT, CDR2 FQNNGV, per germline. The CDR3 sequence: CASSLDLGAWGYEQYF. Here the CDR3 DNA reads TGTGCCAGCAGCTTAGATCTGGGGGCATGGGGCTACGAGCAGTACTTC.

The CDR3 coding sequence is TGTGCCAGCAGGCCCGGGGCGGATGAAAAACTGTTTTTT. Its protein is CASRPGADEKLFF. The chain is built from TRBV27 and TRBJ1-4; tentatively, D is TRBD1 (5 bases). Trimming left V 6 bases short and J 6 bases short, with 11 bases between. In germline, CDR1 is MNHEY, CDR2 SMNVEV (reference sequence). The CDR3 is made up of 13 amino acids.

V gene TRBV4-1 combines with J gene TRBJ1-4; D unresolved. Trimming removed 0 bases at V and 3 bases at J, with 8 bases between. Germline V gives CDR1 MGHRA, CDR2 YSYEKL. The CDR3 has 15 residues. The CDR3 DNA reads as TGCGCCAGCAGCCAAGATTCACGGTCTAATGAAAAACTGTTTTTT. As protein: CASSQDSRSNEKLFF.

This clonotype was found once. The CDR3 spells CASSVDSGWLGLVYEQYF. In DNA, the CDR3 is TGTGCCAGCAGCGTAGATTCGGGGTGGCTTGGACTAGTGTACGAGCAGTACTTC. The gene calls are TRBV9 and TRBJ2-7, with 7 bases that match TRBD2. Germline CDR1 SGDLS, CDR2 YYNGEE. The CDR3 has 18 amino acids. J was trimmed by 4 bases and V by 0 bases; bases with no gene match: 16.

CDR3 loop: CASSLGNIQYF. Written as DNA, the CDR3 is TGTGCCAGCAGTTTAGGCAACATTCAGTACTTC. The V call is TRBV12-3 or TRBV12-4, the J call TRBJ2-4; no reliable D call. The V end lost 1 base, the J end lost 7 bases, and 2 bases lay between the germline ends. CDR3 size: 11 residues.

The chain has TRBV18 and TRBJ2-7, with TRBD1 matching 7 bases. The CDR3 totals 12 residues. Germline V gene data show CDR1 as KGHSH and CDR2 as LQKENI. V shed 6 bases and J 5 bases; nucleotides not matched to a gene: 4. CDR3 residues: CASSQTGNEQYF. As DNA, the CDR3 is TGTGCCAGCTCCCAGACAGGGAACGAGCAGTACTTC.

A single count supports this clonotype. The chain uses TRBV15 and TRBJ1-5, with a weak D call TRBD1 (6 bases). Trimming took off 3 bases at V and 0 bases at J, with 12 bases between the two ends. Germline lookup yields CDR1 LNHNV and CDR2 YYDKDF (reference sequence). The CDR3 has 16 residues. For the CDR3, the DNA is TGTGCCACCAGCAGGGCGACAGGACATAGCAATCAGCCCCAGCATTTT. This gives the protein CATSRATGHSNQPQHF.

The chain links TRBV5-1 to TRBJ2-7; TRBD2 might be the D (5 bases). The CDR3 is made up of 14 amino acids. Trimming removed 4 bases at V and 4 bases at J, with 15 bases between. Germline V lookup: CDR1 SGHRS, CDR2 YFSETQ. The CDR3: CASSDEGARYEQYF. The CDR3 DNA is TGCGCCAGCAGCGACGAGGGAGCGAGATACGAGCAGTACTTC.

The chain uses TRBV12-3 or TRBV12-4 and TRBJ1-4, with 9 bases aligning to TRBD1. The V segment lost 1 base and the J segment 6 bases; nucleotides outside the gene matches: 0. CDR3 length: 14 amino acids. The CDR3 sequence: CASSLGTGDEKLFF. The CDR3 DNA is TGTGCCAGCAGTTTAGGGACAGGGGATGAAAAACTGTTTTTT.

The J gene is TRBJ2-7, the V gene TRBV29-1, with D hard to call. The CDR3 sequence is 11 residues long. The V end was cut by 4 bases, the J end by 3 bases, with 7 bases between. Germline-derived CDR1 and CDR2 are SQVTM and ANQGSEA. This chain's CDR3 is CSVGEVYEQYF. The CDR3, as DNA: TGCAGCGTTGGTGAGGTCTACGAGCAGTACTTC.

The rearrangement joins TRBV29-1 to TRBJ1-2; TRBD1 matches at 7 bases. Unmatched junction bases numbered 8, after V lost 5 bases and J lost 8 bases. CDR1 SQVTM and CDR2 ANQGSEA come from the germline V gene. The CDR3 sequence is 12 residues long. CDR3 nucleotide sequence: TGCAGCGTTCCAGGGGGGCCGGGAGGCTACACCTTC. Amino acids: CSVPGGPGGYTF.

J is TRBJ2-1 and V is TRBV4-1; 10 bases align to TRBD2. The CDR3 extends over 17 amino acids. The germline V gene has CDR1 MGHRA and CDR2 YSYEKL. Trimming at V came to 5 bases and at J to 0 bases, leaving 7 bases not matched to a gene. The CDR3 DNA reads as TGCGCCAGCAGCGGAGCGGGGGGGCCGGGCTCCTACAATGAGCAGTTCTTC. It codes for CASSGAGGPGSYNEQFF.